This paragraph reports one T cell receptor (beta chain). The record originates from a study of cytomegalovirus exposure and HLA in healthy donors. A multiplex PCR was run with 60 Vbeta primers and 13 Jbeta primers. Methods used by the authors: There were tens of millions of unique TCR beta chains by a later count, and around 10 million of them were shared. TCRdb's copy holds only in-frame clones and misses some; the assay was immunoSEQ multiplex PCR. From that table come the V and J calls and clone size; the DNA was used to work out D and trimming. The sample contains 150,000 to 200,000 clones, about 80% of which appear only once. The sample consisted of PBMCs. The sequence was collected from a man younger than 30 in good health and CMV-seropositive.

CDR3 bases: TGTGCCAGCAGCCAACCGGGACAGGGGGCTGAGGGCTACACCTTC. Translated: CASSQPGQGAEGYTF. The chain employs TRBV4-2 and TRBJ1-2, with 12 bases identical to TRBD1. CDR3 length: 15 amino acids. Trimming cost V 2 bases and J 8 bases; bases outside gene matches: 6. Germline CDR1 LGHNA, CDR2 YNFKEQ.